A selection of T cell receptor beta chains follows, all from one sample in a study of identical twins. Each CDR3 protein gets one entry after TCRdb re-called the 5' RACE reads with MiXCR. The data hold about 240,000 distinct CDR3 sequences, with around 7.6% observed a single time. This sample was also put to use in a study of yellow fever vaccine responses in identical twins.

The sequenced sample consisted of CD8+ T cells sorted from blood. These receptors originate from a woman aged 18-29 years in good health. The CDR3 runs from the conserved cysteine through the conserved F or W. D genes are given only for firm matches. Part of the rows lack a size; the others show once, few, many or a class for expanded clones.

V	D	size	J	DNA	CDR3
TRBV2	TRBD2	many	TRBJ2-1	TGTGCCAGCAAGGGACTAGCGGGAGGGTTCTCCTACAATGAGCAGTTCTTC	CASKGLAGGFSYNEQFF
TRBV12-3/TRBV12-4	-	few	TRBJ1-2	TGTGCCAGCACCCCACACCCCCCGGTTAACTATGGCTACACCTTC	CASTPHPPVNYGYTF
TRBV5-5	-	-	TRBJ1-4	TGTGCCAGCAGCTCCGGGGAAGCAACTAATGAAAAACTGTTTTTT	CASSSGEATNEKLFF
TRBV6-1	TRBD1	few	TRBJ2-1	TGTGCCAGCAGTCCAGACAGGGTAAAGAATGAGCAGTTCTTC	CASSPDRVKNEQFF
TRBV20-1	-	many	TRBJ2-3	TGCAGTGCTGAAATGGATCGCACAGATACGCAGTATTTT	CSAEMDRTDTQYF
TRBV24-1	-	many	TRBJ2-2	TGTGCCACCAGTGATTCTAGTATCCACACCGGGGAGCTGTTTTTT	CATSDSSIHTGELFF
TRBV5-6	-	many	TRBJ1-5	TGTGCCAGCAGCTTGGCCAGCTTCAGCAATCAGCCCCAGCATTTT	CASSLASFSNQPQHF
TRBV9	-	-	TRBJ1-1	TGTGCCAGCAGCGTTGGGCAGGGGATAGCCAAAACTGAAGCTTTCTTT	CASSVGQGIAKTEAFF
TRBV2	-	many	TRBJ2-1	TGTGCCAGCAGTGAATGGGAGGAGGCACCCTCCTACAATGAGCAGTTCTTC	CASSEWEEAPSYNEQFF
TRBV24-1	-	few	TRBJ1-6	TGTGCCACCAGTGACCTACAGGGATCGCCCCTCCACTTT	CATSDLQGSPLHF
TRBV9	-	-	TRBJ1-6	TGTGCCAGCAGCGTAGGACGGTCTCCGCCCCTCCACTTT	CASSVGRSPPLHF
TRBV5-1	-	many	TRBJ1-4	TGCGCCAGCAGCTTCCACAGGGTTGGGGCTAATGAAAAACTGTTTTTT	CASSFHRVGANEKLFF
TRBV5-1	-	many	TRBJ2-1	TGCGCCAGCAGCTGGAGGGAGAACTCCTACAATGAGCAGTTCTTC	CASSWRENSYNEQFF
TRBV9	-	-	TRBJ2-7	TGTGCCAGCAGCGTGGGCGGGGTGGGGTACGAGCAGTACTTC	CASSVGGVGYEQYF
TRBV3-1	-	few	TRBJ2-1	TGTGCCAGCAGCCACGGGTACAATGAGCAGTTCTTC	CASSHGYNEQFF
TRBV12-3/TRBV12-4	-	many	TRBJ2-3	TGTGCCAGCAGTTTAGCCGGGACCACAGATACGCAGTATTTT	CASSLAGTTDTQYF
TRBV5-1	-	many	TRBJ2-2	TGCGCCAGCAGCCCCGGCGGGGTTTCCACCGGGGAGCTGTTTTTT	CASSPGGVSTGELFF
TRBV5-6	-	many	TRBJ2-1	TGTGCCGGGGGTACCCAGGGCAATGAGCAGTTCTTC	CAGGTQGNEQFF
TRBV9	-	many	TRBJ1-2	TGTGCCAGCAGCGTAGGGGAGTCATATGGCTACACCTTC	CASSVGESYGYTF
TRBV5-6	-	-	TRBJ1-5	TGTGCCAGCAGCTTGGACAGGGTCCGTCAGCCCCAGCATTTT	CASSLDRVRQPQHF
TRBV20-1	TRBD2	-	TRBJ2-1	TGCAGTGCTAGCCAAGCGGGAGGGACTGAGCAGTTCTTC	CSASQAGGTEQFF
TRBV9	-	few	TRBJ2-5	TGTGCCAGCAGCGAGCCCCTTGAGGCTGAAGAGACCCAGTACTTC	CASSEPLEAEETQYF
TRBV27	-	-	TRBJ2-1	TGTGCCAGCAGTTTATCGGTGGAGGGGGGAAACGGATACAATGAGCAGTTCTTC	CASSLSVEGGNGYNEQFF
TRBV24-1	TRBD1	few	TRBJ2-1	TGTGCCACCAGCGGACGGGGGACAGGGGTAAACAATGAGCAGTTCTTC	CATSGRGTGVNNEQFF
TRBV15	TRBD1	-	TRBJ1-1	TGTGCCACCAGCAGACCGGGACAGGACACTGAAGCTTTCTTT	CATSRPGQDTEAFF
TRBV6-5	-	few	TRBJ1-1	TGTGCCAGCAGTTACTCGACGGGGTGGAACACTGAAGCTTTCTTT	CASSYSTGWNTEAFF
TRBV2	-	few	TRBJ1-4	TGTGCCAGCAGCCCAGGGAGGACTAATGAAAAACTGTTTTTT	CASSPGRTNEKLFF
TRBV7-6	TRBD2	few	TRBJ2-3	TGTGCCAGCAGCCTTGTACTAGCGGGCACAGATACGCAGTATTTT	CASSLVLAGTDTQYF
TRBV29-1	TRBD2	many	TRBJ2-3	TGCAGCGTTGATGGGCTAGCGGGAGTTCTGTTTACAGATACGCAGTATTTT	CSVDGLAGVLFTDTQYF
TRBV11-2	TRBD1	few	TRBJ2-7	TGTGCCAGCAGCTTAGATTGGCCCGGGACAGGCTACTACGAGCAGTACTTC	CASSLDWPGTGYYEQYF
TRBV29-1	TRBD2	many	TRBJ2-1	TGCAGCGTTGTCCCTTTTAGCGGGGGGGTCTACAATGAGCAGTTCTTC	CSVVPFSGGVYNEQFF
TRBV7-9	-	-	TRBJ2-3	TGTGCCAGCAGCGATACCCTAAGCGGGAGCACAGATACGCAGTATTTT	CASSDTLSGSTDTQYF
TRBV7-9	TRBD1	few	TRBJ1-2	TGTGCCAGCACGGGGGACAGGGGTCTAAACTATGGCTACACCTTC	CASTGDRGLNYGYTF
TRBV6-5	-	many	TRBJ2-3	TGTGCCAGCGGAGAGAGTGCGGATACGCAGTATTTT	CASGESADTQYF
TRBV6-1	TRBD2	few	TRBJ2-1	TGTGCCAGCAGTCGGGGAGTAGCGGGGTCCTACAATGAGCAGTTCTTC	CASSRGVAGSYNEQFF
TRBV7-9	-	few	TRBJ2-7	TGTGCCAGCAGCTTAGCGCCTACAGTTTACTCCTACGAGCAGTACTTC	CASSLAPTVYSYEQYF
TRBV10-1	TRBD1	-	TRBJ2-2	TGCGCCAGCAGCGAGGGACAGGGGGCCACCGGGGAGCTGTTTTTT	CASSEGQGATGELFF
TRBV12-3/TRBV12-4	TRBD1	-	TRBJ1-1	TGTGCCAGCAGATCTGGTCCCGGGACAGGGGCCGCCACTGAAGCTTTCTTT	CASRSGPGTGAATEAFF
TRBV2	TRBD2	-	TRBJ2-1	TGTGCCAGCAGACTAGCGGATAATAACAATGAGCAGTTCTTC	CASRLADNNNEQFF
TRBV9	TRBD1	many	TRBJ2-1	TGTGCCAGCAGCGTAGCTTGGGGACAGGTTAACCATGAGCAGTTCTTC	CASSVAWGQVNHEQFF
TRBV28	TRBD1	-	TRBJ2-5	TGTGCCAGCAGTTTCCCCAGTTTCCTCCTGGGGACAGAAGAGACCCAGTACTTC	CASSFPSFLLGTEETQYF
TRBV4-1	TRBD2	many	TRBJ2-3	TGCGCCAGCAGCCAAGTCCCGGGACTAGGAGCAGATACGCAGTATTTT	CASSQVPGLGADTQYF
TRBV3-1	TRBD2	many	TRBJ2-1	TGTGCCAGCAGCCAAGGACTAGCTTCCTACAATGAGCAGTTCTTC	CASSQGLASYNEQFF
TRBV15	-	many	TRBJ1-2	TGTGCCACCAGCAGAGATTTGGGTCTGAGCTATGGCTACACCTTC	CATSRDLGLSYGYTF
TRBV10-3	-	many	TRBJ2-1	TGTGCCATCAGTCCCGAACCGTACAATGAGCAGTTCTTC	CAISPEPYNEQFF
TRBV3-1	TRBD2	few	TRBJ2-3	TGTGCCAGCAGCCGAGGACTAGCGGGAGTTTCGGGGGCCACAGATACGCAGTATTTT	CASSRGLAGVSGATDTQYF
TRBV7-6	TRBD1	-	TRBJ2-1	TGTGCCAGCAGCTTAAAGGACAGGGCTCACGATGAGCAGTTCTTC	CASSLKDRAHDEQFF
TRBV27	-	-	TRBJ2-1	TGTGCCAGCAGTTTATCTGTTTGGGGTGAGCAGTTCTTC	CASSLSVWGEQFF
TRBV28	-	many	TRBJ2-1	TGTGCCAGCAGTTTGGACCGAGGGTCCTACAATGAGCAGTTCTTC	CASSLDRGSYNEQFF
TRBV28	-	-	TRBJ2-7	TGTGCCAGCAGTTTTGTGGATTACGAGCAGTACTTC	CASSFVDYEQYF
TRBV21-1	-	few	TRBJ2-2	TGTGCCAGCAGCAAAAAGGGAGGTCGTACCGGGGAGCTGTTTTTT	CASSKKGGRTGELFF
TRBV6-5	-	-	TRBJ1-1	TGTGCCAGCAGCGGGGGGGGCGAGGAAGCTTTCTTT	CASSGGGEEAFF